One sample yielded the 28 T cell receptor beta chains listed below, sequenced in a study of T cell responses to AZD1222 COVID-19 vaccine. Libraries were prepared by immunoSEQ multiplex PCR; TCRdb keeps only in-frame clonotypes and omits some of them. The table records over 110,000 clones, around 94% of them present only once. The sequenced sample was peripheral blood, obtained 28 days after the second AZD1222 dose. Receptors were obtained from an adult who received the AZD1222 COVID-19 vaccine.

This clone was counted once. The chain recombines TRBV3-1 (or the pseudogene TRBV3-2) with TRBJ2-6, with 8 bases identical to TRBD1. CDR1 is LGHDT, CDR2 YNNKEL, per germline (reference sequence). The ends lost 5 bases at V and 3 bases at J; junction bases unmatched: 12. CDR3 length: 18 residues. In DNA, the CDR3 is TGTGCCAGCAGCGAGGACAGGGAAGGGGTAGATGGGGCCAACGTCCTGACTTTC. It encodes CASSEDREGVDGANVLTF.

The chain has TRBV27 and TRBJ2-6; D call uncertain. Germline lookup yields CDR1 MNHEY and CDR2 SMNVEV (reference sequence). The CDR3 totals 17 residues. Trimming removed 5 bases from V and 0 bases from J, with 14 bases in between. The CDR3 loop is CASSRSSPSSGANVLTF. The DNA of the CDR3 is TGTGCCAGCAGTAGGTCCTCACCAAGCTCTGGGGCCAACGTCCTGACTTTC.

The rearrangement joins TRBV3-1 (or the pseudogene TRBV3-2) to TRBJ2-3; D ambiguous. Germline lookup yields CDR1 LGHDT and CDR2 YNNKEL (reference sequence). Deletions cut 5 bases from V and 2 bases from J, with 5 bases between. The CDR3 extends over 12 amino acids. CDR3 nucleotide sequence: TGTGCCAGCAGCGCGGTCACAGATACGCAGTATTTT. The encoded protein is CASSAVTDTQYF.

The chain has TRBV6-5 and TRBJ2-3; no reliable D call. The CDR3 contains 14 residues. Germline lookup yields CDR1 MNHEY and CDR2 SVGAGI. V was pared by 2 bases and J by 1 base, with 7 bases between. The CDR3 DNA reads TGTGCCAGCAGTTACGGTCTCGGCACAGATACGCAGTATTTT. It codes for CASSYGLGTDTQYF.

The chain employs TRBV9 and TRBJ1-1; D possibly corresponds to TRBD1 (6 bases). This CDR3 spans 14 amino acids. CDR1 SGDLS and CDR2 YYNGEE come from the germline V gene. Trimming stripped 4 bases from V and 5 bases from J, with 15 bases between. As DNA, the CDR3 is TGTGCCAGCAGCCAAAGTTTAGGGGGGACTGAAGCTTTCTTT. Translating it yields CASSQSLGGTEAFF.

The chain joins TRBV19 to TRBJ2-7; possibly TRBD1 for D (5 bases). The CDR3 spans 16 residues. Germline-derived CDR1 and CDR2 are LNHDA and SQIVND (reference sequence). The V and J ends lost 1 base and 5 bases respectively, with 18 bases between them. The CDR3 bases are TGTGCCAGTAGTATAGGACTGGGGCTTTCAGTCCACGAGCAGTACTTC. Translation: CASSIGLGLSVHEQYF.

The chain recombines TRBV6-4 with TRBJ1-1, with TRBD1 matching 9 bases. This CDR3 is built from 15 residues. Per germline, CDR1 MRHNA and CDR2 SNTAGT. V was clipped by 3 bases and J by 1 base; unmatched bases: 3. CDR3 sequence (DNA): TGTGCCAGCAGTGAACAGGGGGCTAGGAACACTGAAGCTTTCTTT. Amino acid sequence: CASSEQGARNTEAFF.

This sequence joins TRBV24-1 and TRBJ2-2, with D possibly called TRBD1 or TRBD2 (5 bases each). The germline V gene has CDR1 KGHDR and CDR2 SFDVKD. The ends were cut back, 3 bases at V and 5 bases at J, with 21 bases in the middle. The CDR3 length is 18 residues. CDR3 sequence (DNA): TGTGCCACCAGTGATAGTGTGAGTTTAATCGAGGGGACCGGGGAGCTGTTTTTT. As protein: CATSDSVSLIEGTGELFF.

The chain recombines TRBV19 with TRBJ1-5; D gene ambiguous. Deletions cut 2 bases from V and 0 bases from J, with 11 bases between. The CDR3 totals 16 residues. Germline V CDR1 and CDR2: LNHDA, SQIVND (reference sequence). Written as DNA, the CDR3 is TGTGCCAGTAGTATACGCGGACGCTATAGCAATCAGCCCCAGCATTTT. It is translated as CASSIRGRYSNQPQHF.

The chain uses TRBV2 and TRBJ1-1, with 9 bases matching TRBD1. The ends lost 4 bases at V and 1 base at J; junction bases unmatched: 1. Germline V gene lookup returns CDR1 SNHLY and CDR2 FYNNEI. The CDR3 totals 14 residues. DNA of the CDR3: TGTGCCAGCAGTGGACAGGGGGGGAACACTGAAGCTTTCTTT. Translating it yields CASSGQGGNTEAFF.

The chain has TRBV21-1 and TRBJ2-7; the table's D call of TRBD1 was not tested on the DNA. TRBV21-1 is a documented pseudogene. CDR3 length equals 20 residues. The CDR3 loop is CASSPAPGQGAFKGSYEQYV. In nucleotides, the CDR3 is TGTGCCAGCAGCCCCGCTCCGGGACAGGGGGCATTTAAGGGATCCTACGAGCAGTACGTC.

The chain is built from TRBV5-1 and TRBJ2-1; 12 bases line up with TRBD2. Germline lookup yields CDR1 SGHRS and CDR2 YFSETQ. This CDR3 has 16 amino acids. Losses at the gene ends were 4 bases for V and 0 bases for J; bases not matched to a gene: 2. This CDR3 is CASSVTSGSSYNEQFF. CDR3 nucleotides: TGCGCCAGCAGCGTGACTAGCGGGAGCTCCTACAATGAGCAGTTCTTC.

The J gene is TRBJ2-7, the V gene TRBV14; TRBD1 or TRBD2 may be the D gene (5 bases each). This CDR3 is built from 14 residues. CDR1 and CDR2 (germline): SGHDN, FVKESK. V lost 0 bases and J lost 4, with 10 bases in between. CDR3 protein: CASSQDSGSYEQYV. DNA of the CDR3: TGTGCCAGCAGCCAAGATTCAGGGAGTTACGAGCAGTACGTC.

In its sample, this clone was seen once. V gene TRBV28 combines with J gene TRBJ2-1; D possibly corresponds to TRBD1 (5 bases). This CDR3 region has 15 residues. Trimming shortened V by 6 bases and J by 0 bases, and 12 bases separated the two germline ends. Germline V CDR1 and CDR2: MDHEN, SYDVKM. The DNA of the CDR3 is TGTGCCAGCAGGCAGGGCGCGAGCTCCTACAATGAGCAGTTCTTC. It codes for CASRQGASSYNEQFF.

The J gene is TRBJ2-2, the V gene TRBV4-3; a weak D match, TRBD1 (6 bases). Trimming shortened V by 5 bases and J by 4 bases, and 23 bases separated the two germline ends. Germline V gene sequence: CDR1 LGHNA, CDR2 YSLEER. This CDR3 has 18 amino acids. The DNA for the CDR3 is TGCGCCAGCAGCGCCCGTCCGGGACAACAAGAATCCACCGGGGAGCTGTTTTTT. Translation: CASSARPGQQESTGELFF.

This clone came up once. The V gene is TRBV27, the J gene TRBJ2-3; D call uncertain. This CDR3 is 13 amino acids long. With 2 bases removed from V and 4 bases from J, the gap between germline ends came to 7 bases. The V gene's germline CDR1 is MNHEY and CDR2 SMNVEV (reference sequence). The DNA of the CDR3 is TGTGCCAGCAGTTTAATTATCCCAGATACGCAGTATTTT. Translation gives CASSLIIPDTQYF.

The chain employs TRBV2 and TRBJ1-1; unclear D gene. V shed 7 bases and J shed 2 bases, with 11 bases lying between them. The CDR3 totals 13 residues. CDR1 is SNHLY and CDR2 is FYNNEI in the germline V gene. The DNA for the CDR3 is TGTGCCAGCACTCTTCAGCCTAACACTGAAGCTTTCTTT. Translating gives CASTLQPNTEAFF. Based on the CDR3 plus reference TRBV2 and TRBJ1-1, the full variable domain is EPEVTQTPSHQVTQMGQEVILRCVPISNHLYFYWYRQILGQKVEFLVSFYNNEISEKSEIFDDQFSVERPDGSNFTLKIRSTKLEDSAMYFCASTLQPNTEAFFGQGTRLTVV.

The V call is TRBV10-3, the J call TRBJ2-1; the D is unclear. CDR3 size: 13 residues. Trimming took 7 bases from V and 6 from J, leaving 13 bases between them. Germline V gene lookup returns CDR1 ENHRY and CDR2 SYGVKD. Here the CDR3 DNA reads TGTGCCATCAACTCTGTGGGGTTCAATGAGCAGTTCTTC. Protein: CAINSVGFNEQFF.

The chain is built from TRBV27 and TRBJ2-1; 9 bases are a match to TRBD1. Trimming took 3 bases from V and 4 from J; bases not matched to a gene: 7. The CDR3 consists of 16 residues. From germline, CDR1 is MNHEY and CDR2 SMNVEV (reference sequence). CDR3 sequence: CASSFVTGGLYNEQFF. CDR3 bases: TGTGCCAGCAGTTTTGTGACAGGGGGGCTGTACAATGAGCAGTTCTTC.

The genes are TRBV5-6 and TRBJ2-1; no clear D gene. Germline values: CDR1 SGHDT, CDR2 YYEEEE. Trimming shortened V by 0 bases and J by 10 bases, and 8 bases separated the two germline ends. CDR3 length: 12 residues. The CDR3, as DNA: TGTGCCAGCAGCTTGGGGAGTTGGGAGCAGTTCTTC. Protein sequence: CASSLGSWEQFF.

This rearrangement joins TRBV5-6 to TRBJ1-2; maybe TRBD1 (5 bases). CDR1 and CDR2 from the germline V gene are SGHDT and YYEEEE. This CDR3 comprises 17 residues. Between the trimmed V and J ends, which lost 2 bases and 4 bases, there was a span of 21 bases. The CDR3 loop is CASSFDLGQGHLYGYTF. The CDR3 DNA is TGTGCCAGCAGCTTTGACCTGGGGCAGGGCCATCTCTATGGCTACACCTTC.

The chain links TRBV4-3 to TRBJ1-1; the D gene is possibly TRBD1 (5 bases). CDR1 and CDR2 (germline): LGHNA, YSLEER. The CDR3 consists of 15 residues. V shed 4 bases and J shed 10 bases, with 22 bases lying between them. This CDR3 is CASSPDDGGVPGAFF. CDR3 nucleotide sequence: TGCGCCAGCAGCCCGGACGACGGGGGGGTCCCTGGAGCTTTCTTT.

The chain combines TRBV6-1 with TRBJ1-5, with D maybe TRBD1 (5 bases). This CDR3 is built from 17 residues. Trimming left V 4 bases short and J 3 bases short, with 19 bases between. The germline CDR1 and CDR2 sequences are MNHNS and SASEGT. CDR3 nucleotide sequence: TGTGCCAGCAGTGCCCCCTGGGGGTCTTATACCAATCAGCCCCAGCATTTT. Its protein product is CASSAPWGSYTNQPQHF.

The chain carries TRBV6-6 and TRBJ1-1, with D possibly matching TRBD1 (5 bases). Germline V gene data show CDR1 as MNHNY and CDR2 as SVGAGI (reference sequence). V was trimmed by 6 bases and J by 1 base, leaving 12 bases between them. This CDR3 contains 14 residues. The CDR3, as DNA: TGTGCCAGCAGAGGAGACAGCTGGAACACTGAAGCTTTCTTT. Protein: CASRGDSWNTEAFF.

This rearrangement joins TRBV19 to TRBJ2-1; D uncertain. CDR1 is LNHDA and CDR2 is SQIVND in the germline V gene (reference sequence). Trimming shortened V by 5 bases and J by 0 bases, and 11 bases separated the two germline ends. CDR3 length equals 15 residues. CDR3 DNA sequence: TGTGCCAGTAGTCTGGACGATAGCTCCTACAATGAGCAGTTCTTC. Protein sequence: CASSLDDSSYNEQFF.

A single count supports this clone. The chain has TRBV11-2 and TRBJ2-4; 8 nucleotides agree with TRBD1. V gave up 5 bases and J gave up 13 bases; unmatched junction bases: 10. The germline gives CDR1 SGHAT, CDR2 FQNNGV. CDR3 length: 13 residues. The DNA for the CDR3 is TGTGCCAGCAGCCCAAGACAGGGGACGGGACAGTACTTC. This translates into CASSPRQGTGQYF. The full variable domain, its missing parts supplied by reference TRBV11-2 and TRBJ2-4, is EAGVAQSPRYKIIEKRQSVAFWCNPISGHATLYWYQQILGQGPKLLIQFQNNGVVDDSQLPKDRFSAERLKGVDSTLKIQPAKLEDSAVYLCASSPRQGTGQYFGAGTRLSVL.

This chain links TRBV5-8 with TRBJ1-2, with D unresolved. The CDR3 extends over 13 amino acids. The germline gives CDR1 SGHTS, CDR2 YDEGEE. V was shortened by 7 bases and J by 2 bases, with 12 bases between the two germline ends. As DNA, the CDR3 is TGTGCCAGCGGCCGGCGGCGCAACTATGGCTACACCTTC. Translating gives CASGRRRNYGYTF.

The rearrangement uses TRBV5-6 and TRBJ1-6; 8 nucleotides agree with TRBD1. V dropped 4 bases and J dropped 7; count of bases not matched to a gene: 7. Germline V gene data show CDR1 as SGHDT and CDR2 as YYEEEE. The CDR3 is 15 amino acids. This chain's CDR3 is CASSRRQGWNSPLHF. The CDR3 nucleotides are TGTGCCAGCAGCCGCCGACAGGGGTGGAATTCACCCCTCCACTTT.